The rows below give T cell receptor beta chains drawn from one sample of a study of control samples from healthy donors and cancer patients. Here immunoSEQ multiplex PCR was the method, and the copy in TCRdb shows in-frame clones only, minus some. The sample yields 40,000 to 60,000 clones, roughly 87% seen once. The sequenced sample consisted of PBMCs. The source is a man aged 60 to 75 with head and neck cancer. Each CDR3 is given with its conserved first and last residue. The order of the fields is V gene, clone size, CDR3 length, D gene, J gene, CDR3 protein, CDR3 DNA. D genes are given only for firm matches. The listing skips clone size in some rows; elsewhere it reads once, few, many or a size class.

v_call: TRBV7-2
clone_size: .
cdr3_length: 17
d_call: .
j_call: TRBJ1-4
cdr3_aa: CASSRGRFPSTNEKLFF
cdr3_nt: TGTGCCAGCAGCCGGGGCCGTTTCCCTTCAACTAATGAAAAACTGTTTTTT

v_call: TRBV7-8
clone_size: .
cdr3_length: 16
d_call: .
j_call: TRBJ2-3
cdr3_aa: CASSLLPPTNSDTQYF
cdr3_nt: TGTGCCAGCAGCTTACTCCCGCCGACTAATTCAGATACGCAGTATTTT

v_call: TRBV2
clone_size: .
cdr3_length: 20
d_call: TRBD2
j_call: TRBJ2-3
cdr3_aa: CASSPQGGVSGGSFTDTQYF
cdr3_nt: TGTGCCAGCAGTCCTCAGGGTGGGGTGTCTGGCGGGAGTTTTACAGATACGCAGTATTTT

v_call: TRBV7-8
clone_size: .
cdr3_length: 13
d_call: .
j_call: TRBJ2-7
cdr3_aa: CASSLQVPSEQYF
cdr3_nt: TGTGCCAGCAGCCTACAGGTTCCAAGCGAGCAGTACTTC

v_call: TRBV2
clone_size: .
cdr3_length: 16
d_call: TRBD1
j_call: TRBJ2-2
cdr3_aa: CASSRDRGSQTGELFF
cdr3_nt: TGTGCCAGCAGTCGGGACAGGGGTTCTCAAACCGGGGAGCTGTTTTTT

v_call: TRBV6-2/TRBV6-3
clone_size: .
cdr3_length: 20
d_call: TRBD2
j_call: TRBJ2-1
cdr3_aa: CASSYSGLAGVSRGYNEQFF
cdr3_nt: TGTGCCAGCAGTTACTCGGGACTAGCGGGAGTTTCTAGGGGCTACAATGAGCAGTTCTTC

v_call: TRBV18
clone_size: .
cdr3_length: 17
d_call: TRBD2
j_call: TRBJ2-3
cdr3_aa: CASSPRTSGSRTDTQYF
cdr3_nt: TGTGCCAGCTCACCACGGACTAGCGGGAGTCGCACAGATACGCAGTATTTT

v_call: TRBV7-2
clone_size: few
cdr3_length: 14
d_call: .
j_call: TRBJ2-7
cdr3_aa: CASSLNRAQGEQYF
cdr3_nt: TGTGCCAGCAGCTTAAATCGGGCCCAAGGCGAGCAGTACTTC

v_call: TRBV5-1
clone_size: .
cdr3_length: 14
d_call: TRBD1
j_call: TRBJ1-5
cdr3_aa: CASSSQGGREPQHF
cdr3_nt: TGCGCCAGCAGCTCACAGGGGGGCCGAGAGCCCCAGCATTTT

v_call: TRBV7-3
clone_size: .
cdr3_length: 14
d_call: .
j_call: TRBJ1-6
cdr3_aa: CASSSTGYNSPLHF
cdr3_nt: TGTGCCAGCAGCTCCACAGGCTATAATTCACCCCTCCACTTT

v_call: TRBV7-9
clone_size: .
cdr3_length: 15
d_call: .
j_call: TRBJ2-2
cdr3_aa: CASSLWPGNTGELFF
cdr3_nt: TGTGCCAGCAGCTTATGGCCGGGAAACACCGGGGAGCTGTTTTTT

v_call: TRBV5-1
clone_size: .
cdr3_length: 16
d_call: TRBD1
j_call: TRBJ2-7
cdr3_aa: CASTRLPGQEGGEQYF
cdr3_nt: TGCGCCAGCACTCGCCTACCGGGACAGGAGGGGGGCGAGCAGTACTTC

v_call: TRBV27
clone_size: few
cdr3_length: 15
d_call: TRBD2
j_call: TRBJ2-7
cdr3_aa: CASSPLPAGEREQYF
cdr3_nt: TGTGCCAGCAGTCCCCTTCCCGCGGGAGAAAGGGAGCAGTACTTC

v_call: TRBV4-3
clone_size: .
cdr3_length: 16
d_call: .
j_call: TRBJ2-7
cdr3_aa: CASSRLGPSRAYEQYF
cdr3_nt: TGCGCCAGCAGCCGATTAGGACCCTCTAGGGCTTACGAGCAGTACTTC

v_call: TRBV28
clone_size: .
cdr3_length: 16
d_call: .
j_call: TRBJ1-6
cdr3_aa: CASSSRQGFYNSPLHF
cdr3_nt: TGTGCCAGCAGTTCACGCCAGGGTTTCTATAATTCACCCCTCCACTTT

v_call: TRBV5-4
clone_size: .
cdr3_length: 17
d_call: TRBD2
j_call: TRBJ2-5
cdr3_aa: CASSSGGLAGGLETQYF
cdr3_nt: TGTGCCAGCAGCTCGGGGGGACTAGCGGGAGGTTTAGAGACCCAGTACTTC

v_call: TRBV11-2
clone_size: .
cdr3_length: 15
d_call: .
j_call: TRBJ1-2
cdr3_aa: CASSLDSLLYYGYTF
cdr3_nt: TGTGCCAGCAGCTTGGACAGCCTCCTATATTATGGCTACACCTTC

v_call: TRBV27
clone_size: .
cdr3_length: 18
d_call: TRBD2
j_call: TRBJ2-5
cdr3_aa: CASSLARPGLATRETQYF
cdr3_nt: TGTGCCAGCAGTCTAGCCCGTCCGGGACTAGCAACCCGTGAGACCCAGTACTTC

v_call: TRBV30
clone_size: .
cdr3_length: 13
d_call: .
j_call: TRBJ2-7
cdr3_aa: CAWSDGTFYEQYF
cdr3_nt: TGTGCCTGGAGTGACGGGACTTTCTACGAGCAGTACTTC

v_call: TRBV18
clone_size: .
cdr3_length: 15
d_call: .
j_call: TRBJ1-2
cdr3_aa: CASSPPSESNYGYTF
cdr3_nt: TGTGCCAGCTCACCGCCCAGCGAAAGTAACTATGGCTACACCTTC

v_call: TRBV5-1
clone_size: .
cdr3_length: 17
d_call: .
j_call: TRBJ1-4
cdr3_aa: CASSSAGLSGPSEKLFF
cdr3_nt: TGCGCCAGCAGCTCTGCGGGCCTCTCGGGACCTAGTGAAAAACTGTTTTTT